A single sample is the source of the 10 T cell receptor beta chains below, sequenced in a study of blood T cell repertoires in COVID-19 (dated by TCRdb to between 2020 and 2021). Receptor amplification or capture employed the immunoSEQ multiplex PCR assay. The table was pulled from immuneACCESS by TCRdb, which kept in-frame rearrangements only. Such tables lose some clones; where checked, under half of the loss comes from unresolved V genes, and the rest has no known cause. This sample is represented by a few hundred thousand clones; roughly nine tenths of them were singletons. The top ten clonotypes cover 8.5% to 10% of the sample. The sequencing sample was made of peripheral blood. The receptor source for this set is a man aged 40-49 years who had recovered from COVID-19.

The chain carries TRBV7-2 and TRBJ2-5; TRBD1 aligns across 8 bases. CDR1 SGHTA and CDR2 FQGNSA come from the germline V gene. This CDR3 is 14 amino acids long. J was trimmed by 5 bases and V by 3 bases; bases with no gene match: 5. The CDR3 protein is CASSFQGAPETQYF. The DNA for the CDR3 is TGTGCCAGCAGCTTTCAGGGGGCGCCGGAGACCCAGTACTTC.

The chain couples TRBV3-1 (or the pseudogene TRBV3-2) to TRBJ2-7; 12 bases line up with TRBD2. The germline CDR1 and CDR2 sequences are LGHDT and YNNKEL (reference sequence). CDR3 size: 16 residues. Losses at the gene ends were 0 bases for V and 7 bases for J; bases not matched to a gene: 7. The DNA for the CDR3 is TGTGCCAGCAGCCAAGATCCACCCACTAGCGGGGGGGAGCAGTACTTC. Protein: CASSQDPPTSGGEQYF.

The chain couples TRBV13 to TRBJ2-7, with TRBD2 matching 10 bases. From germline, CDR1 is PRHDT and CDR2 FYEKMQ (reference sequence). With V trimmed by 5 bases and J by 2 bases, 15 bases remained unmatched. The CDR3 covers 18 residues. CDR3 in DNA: TGTGCCAGCAGCCCGGGACTAGCGAGAACCTGGCCTCCCTACGAGCAGTACTTC. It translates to CASSPGLARTWPPYEQYF.

In DNA, the CDR3 is TGTGCCAGCAGCTTAGACGACAGAAAAAACTATGGCTACACCTTC. Residues: CASSLDDRKNYGYTF. This chain uses TRBV7-9 with TRBJ1-2, with D perhaps TRBD1 (5 bases). Germline V gene sequence: CDR1 SEHNR, CDR2 FQNEAQ (reference sequence). CDR3 length: 15 amino acids. Trimming shortened V by 1 base and J by 2 bases, and 11 bases separated the two germline ends.

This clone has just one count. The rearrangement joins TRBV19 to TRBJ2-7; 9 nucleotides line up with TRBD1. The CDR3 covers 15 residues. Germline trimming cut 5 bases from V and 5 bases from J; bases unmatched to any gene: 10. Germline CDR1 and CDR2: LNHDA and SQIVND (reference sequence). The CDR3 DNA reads TGTGCCAGTAGTTCCCCGGGACAGGGTATCCACGAGCAGTACTTC. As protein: CASSSPGQGIHEQYF.

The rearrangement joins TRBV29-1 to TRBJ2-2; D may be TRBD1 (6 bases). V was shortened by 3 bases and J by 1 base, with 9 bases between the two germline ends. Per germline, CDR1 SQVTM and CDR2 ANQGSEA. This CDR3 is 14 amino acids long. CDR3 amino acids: CSVEGALNTGELFF. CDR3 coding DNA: TGCAGCGTTGAGGGGGCCCTGAACACCGGGGAGCTGTTTTTT.

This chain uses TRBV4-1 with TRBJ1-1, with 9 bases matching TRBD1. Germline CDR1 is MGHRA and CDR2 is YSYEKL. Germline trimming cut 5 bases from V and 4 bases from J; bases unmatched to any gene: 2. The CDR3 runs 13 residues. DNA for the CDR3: TGCGCCAGCAGCTCACAGGGGGCCACTGAAGCTTTCTTT. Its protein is CASSSQGATEAFF.

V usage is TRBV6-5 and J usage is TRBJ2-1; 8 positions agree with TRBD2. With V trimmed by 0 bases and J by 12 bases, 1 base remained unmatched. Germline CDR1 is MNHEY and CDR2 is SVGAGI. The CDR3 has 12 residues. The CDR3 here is CASSYSGGGQFF. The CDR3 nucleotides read TGTGCCAGCAGTTACTCCGGGGGGGGGCAGTTCTTC.

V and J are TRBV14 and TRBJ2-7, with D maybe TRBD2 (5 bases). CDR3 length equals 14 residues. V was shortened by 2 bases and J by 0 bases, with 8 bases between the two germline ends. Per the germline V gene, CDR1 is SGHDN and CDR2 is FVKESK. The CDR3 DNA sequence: TGTGCCAGCAGCCAACTAGGGAGCTCCTACGAGCAGTACTTC. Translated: CASSQLGSSYEQYF.

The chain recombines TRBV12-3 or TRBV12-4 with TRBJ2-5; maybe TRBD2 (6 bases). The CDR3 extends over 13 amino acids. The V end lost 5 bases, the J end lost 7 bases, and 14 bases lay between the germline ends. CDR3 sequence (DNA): TGTGCCAGCAGTCTACCGGGACTCCGGACCCAGTACTTC. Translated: CASSLPGLRTQYF.